The clone carrying this T cell receptor (beta chain) was seen only a few times. TCRdb re-called the 5' RACE reads through MiXCR, storing one row per CDR3 protein. The sample records approximately 300,000 distinct CDR3 sequences, 6.8% being singletons. These data belong to a study of T cells after yellow fever vaccination. This CDR3 has 14 residues. V was shortened by 2 bases and J by 2 bases, with 9 bases between the two germline ends. From germline, CDR1 is MNHEY and CDR2 SVGAGI. This receptor was taken from a man between 18 and 29 years old who received the YFV17D yellow fever vaccine. The chain is built from TRBV6-5 and TRBJ1-2; D remains unclear. The sample was PBMCs, taken around 45 days after the first yellow fever vaccination. CDR3 sequence reads: CASSYGDVNYGYTF. CDR3 in DNA: TGTGCCAGCAGTTACGGTGATGTAAACTATGGCTACACCTTC.